The clone carrying this T cell receptor (beta chain) has a count of ten or more. Its antigen is currently unknown. TCRdb redid the calling of the 5' RACE reads with MiXCR, one entry per CDR3 protein. This table holds over 150,000 distinct CDR3 sequences, 15% to 20% found once. This sample was taken from a study of CD8 T cells in ankylosing spondylitis. The study, taken as a whole, reports: Blood from ankylosing spondylitis patients appeared to carry a characteristic roughly eight-variant TCR beta motif.

The sample taken for sequencing was blood, either unsorted or a sorted T cell fraction (not recorded which). The receptor was isolated from a male donor under 30 with ankylosing spondylitis or in good health (not recorded which).

CDR3 sequence (DNA): TGTGCCAGCAGTGAAGGCTTTAGGGTAAACACTGAAGCTTTCTTT. This gives the protein CASSEGFRVNTEAFF. V usage is TRBV2 and J usage is TRBJ1-1; no definite D call. Trimming cost V 1 base and J 2 bases, with 11 bases left between them. The germline V gene encodes CDR1 SNHLY and CDR2 FYNNEI. This CDR3 is 15 amino acids long.